This T cell receptor beta chain appears in the sequencing data of a study of siplizumab effects on memory and regulatory T cells. Overall study findings and caveats: The naive T cell population seemed more diverse than memory cells and seemed a major contributor to the alloresponse. Assignment to unstimulated subsets succeeded for only a minor fraction of the alloreactive clones. Roughly 75-95% of dividing CD4+ or CD8+ clones were without an attributable naive or memory phenotype. Among mappable alloreactive CD4+ clones, the Treg-derived fraction averaged around 70% with siplizumab versus roughly 30% in controls.

Sequencing used immunoSEQ multiplex PCR; TCRdb keeps in-frame clones, though not all of them. The sample has some 100,000 clones; more than 85% are singletons. The count of this clone is one. Its antigen is unknown. The CDR3 is 12 amino acids. Per germline, CDR1 SQVTM and CDR2 ANQGSEA. V shed 8 bases, J shed 5 bases, and the junction held 4 bases outside the gene matches. The sequenced material came from CD4+ T cells sorted from blood. This chain connects TRBV29-1 to TRBJ2-3; TRBD2 agrees at 10 bases. This sequence was found in a human donor in good health. Some clones in this sample may be carry-over from other donors' samples. DNA for the CDR3: TGCAGCTCGGGACTAGCGAGAGATACGCAGTATTTT. This gives the protein CSSGLARDTQYF.